Below are 15 T cell receptor beta chains sequenced from a single sample in a study of CD8 T cells in ankylosing spondylitis. TCRdb re-analysed the 5' RACE reads in MiXCR, keeping a single row per CDR3 protein. The sample gives some 800,000 distinct CDR3 sequences, roughly 10% of which show up once; under 0.6% is in the top ten. Their specific antigens are unknown. The study, taken as a whole, reports: Seemingly distinctive of ankylosing spondylitis blood was a TCR beta motif formed by eight highly homologous variants.

Input material: blood, either unsorted or a sorted T cell fraction (not recorded which). Receptors were obtained from a male donor with ankylosing spondylitis.

The CDR3 sequence is CAISDPTNTEAFF. The CDR3 coding sequence is TGTGCCATCAGTGACCCGACGAACACTGAAGCTTTCTTT. V and J are TRBV10-3 and TRBJ1-1; D gene ambiguous. The ends were cut back, 3 bases at V and 1 base at J, with 6 bases in the middle. In germline, CDR1 is ENHRY, CDR2 SYGVKD. This CDR3 is 13 amino acids long.

The J gene is TRBJ2-3, the V gene TRBV7-8; the D call may be TRBD1 or TRBD2 (6 bases each). The CDR3 is 18 amino acids. CDR1 is SGHVS and CDR2 is FQNEAQ in the germline V gene. The V and J ends lost 5 bases and 5 bases respectively, with 26 bases between them. CDR3 in amino acids: CASSLLSFGGLSGDTQYF. In DNA form, the CDR3 reads TGTGCCAGCAGCCTTTTGAGTTTTGGGGGGCTGAGCGGAGATACGCAGTATTTT.

J is TRBJ1-5 and V is TRBV6-1; D might be TRBD1 (6 bases). This CDR3 spans 14 amino acids. V gave up 6 bases and J gave up 7 bases, with 16 bases separating them. Germline CDR1 is MNHNS and CDR2 is SASEGT. This CDR3 is CASRAGGARQPQHF. CDR3 DNA: TGTGCCAGCAGGGCCGGGGGGGCAAGACAGCCCCAGCATTTT.

This clonotype has only a few counts. The genes are TRBV20-1 and TRBJ2-1; D possibly corresponds to TRBD1 (6 bases). This CDR3 is 12 amino acids long. The V end was cut by 8 bases, the J end by 8 bases, with 16 bases between. Germline V gives CDR1 DFQATT, CDR2 SNEGSKA (reference sequence). Here the CDR3 DNA reads TGCAGTCCCAATCAGGGGACGGATGAGCAGTTCTTC. Encoded protein: CSPNQGTDEQFF.

This sequence joins TRBV18 and TRBJ1-4; D possibly corresponds to TRBD1 (5 bases). Per germline, CDR1 KGHSH and CDR2 LQKENI. Trimming shortened V by 3 bases and J by 8 bases, and 22 bases separated the two germline ends. CDR3 length: 17 amino acids. The CDR3 sequence: CASSPRDGFVREEKLFF. The CDR3 nucleotides are TGTGCCAGCTCACCTCGGGACGGGTTCGTCCGGGAGGAAAAACTGTTTTTT.

This clonotype turned up a few times. The chain joins TRBV20-1 to TRBJ2-7; the match to TRBD2 covers 7 bases. Unmatched junction bases numbered 4, after V lost 3 bases and J lost 2 bases. CDR1 and CDR2 from the germline V gene are DFQATT and SNEGSKA (reference sequence). This CDR3 has 13 amino acids. CDR3 loop: CSARLAAPYEQYF. In nucleotides, the CDR3 is TGCAGTGCTAGGCTAGCGGCCCCCTACGAGCAGTACTTC.

This clonotype came up many times. This rearrangement joins TRBV7-9 to TRBJ2-2; D unresolved. The V gene lost 4 bases and the J gene lost 2 bases, with 5 bases spanning the gap. CDR3 length equals 13 residues. CDR1 and CDR2 from the germline V gene are SEHNR and FQNEAQ (reference sequence). The CDR3 DNA sequence: TGTGCCAGCAGCTCTAAAAACACCGGGGAGCTGTTTTTT. It encodes CASSSKNTGELFF.

At least ten counts were recorded for this clonotype. CDR3 coding DNA: TGTGCCAGCAGTCTCGGGTTAGCGGGGGAACCTAGCACAGATACGCAGTATTTT. Protein: CASSLGLAGEPSTDTQYF. The chain carries TRBV12-3 or TRBV12-4 and TRBJ2-3, with TRBD2 matching 9 bases. There are 18 residues in the CDR3. The trim removed 5 bases at V and 0 bases at J, leaving 12 bases unmatched.

This clonotype has a handful of counts. The chain recombines TRBV3-1 with TRBJ1-2; D uncertain. The V end was cut by 5 bases, the J end by 4 bases, with 5 bases between. The CDR3 length is 11 residues. Germline assignment: CDR1 LGHDT and CDR2 YNNKEL (reference sequence). CDR3: CASSSRYGYTF. The CDR3 DNA sequence: TGTGCCAGCAGCTCCCGCTATGGCTACACCTTC.

This clonotype has only a few counts. The chain has TRBV11-2 and TRBJ2-1; D possibly corresponds to TRBD1 (6 bases). Trimming took off 0 bases at V and 0 bases at J, with 12 bases between the two ends. Germline V gene data show CDR1 as SGHAT and CDR2 as FQNNGV. This CDR3 is built from 17 residues. Here the CDR3 DNA reads TGTGCCAGCAGCTTAGATTCGGGACACAACTCCTACAATGAGCAGTTCTTC. Protein sequence: CASSLDSGHNSYNEQFF.

This chain connects TRBV5-1 to TRBJ1-2; 7 bases line up with TRBD1. Per germline, CDR1 SGHRS and CDR2 YFSETQ. Trimming took 4 bases from V and 7 from J; bases not matched to a gene: 7. The CDR3 is made up of 13 amino acids. The CDR3 loop is CASSPTGNGGYTF. Written as DNA, the CDR3 is TGCGCCAGCAGCCCGACAGGGAATGGTGGCTACACCTTC.

This clonotype has a handful of counts. The CDR3 region is CASSPIGLAGDEQFF. The CDR3 nucleotides read TGTGCCAGCAGCCCAATCGGACTAGCGGGCGATGAGCAGTTCTTC. The V call is TRBV7-2, the J call TRBJ2-1, with TRBD2 identical over 11 bases. The CDR3 runs to 15 residues. Trimming at V came to 5 bases and at J to 8 bases, leaving 8 bases not matched to a gene. Germline CDR1 and CDR2: SGHTA and FQGNSA.

The CDR3 is CASRTSGAVADTQYF. The CDR3 nucleotides read TGTGCCAGCAGGACAAGCGGGGCGGTGGCAGATACGCAGTATTTT. This chain uses TRBV7-8 with TRBJ2-3, with 7 bases matching TRBD2. The CDR3 is 15 residues long. Germline CDR1 and CDR2: SGHVS and FQNEAQ. The J segment lost 4 bases and the V segment lost 6 bases, leaving 10 bases of the junction unmatched.

J is TRBJ1-2 and V is TRBV20-1, with unresolved D. The germline CDR1 and CDR2 sequences are DFQATT and SNEGSKA (reference sequence). The CDR3 consists of 12 residues. V shed 3 bases and J shed 3 bases, with 8 bases lying between them. The CDR3 here is CSARPGHYGYTF. CDR3 sequence (DNA): TGCAGTGCTAGGCCCGGCCACTATGGCTACACCTTC.

This clonotype was detected ten times or more. This chain links TRBV21-1 with TRBJ2-3. TRBV21-1 is a pseudogene segment. The CDR3 has 13 residues. This CDR3 is CASNRSGTDTQYF. The DNA of the CDR3 is TGTGCCAGCAATAGGTCAGGCACAGATACGCAGTATTTT.